Listed here is a single T cell receptor (beta chain). The antigen is not known. This CDR3 is 14 amino acids long. Germline lookup yields CDR1 MNHNS and CDR2 SASEGT. J lost 6 bases, V lost 3 bases, and 7 bases had no gene match. The data were taken from a study of shared clonotypes between healthy human individuals. The method was immunoSEQ multiplex PCR; TCRdb's version includes in-frame clones alone and lacks a portion of them. The sample carries around 560,000 clones, about 95% recorded once. Study observations and caveats: Limitation of the genetic and exposure-history diversity represented came from the few donors.

Only CD45RO-negative cells positively selected for CCR7 counted as naive CD8 cells, so terminally differentiated effector memory CD45RA+ cells were excluded. V gene TRBV6-1 combines with J gene TRBJ2-7; 8 bases line up with TRBD2. The receptor comes from a woman aged 25 to 45 in good health. The sample consisted of naive CD8+ T cells sorted from blood. The CDR3 sequence is CASSEGLGVAEQYF. CDR3 DNA: TGTGCCAGCAGTGAGGGACTAGGGGTAGCCGAGCAGTACTTC.